One sample yielded the 27 T cell receptor beta chains listed below, sequenced in a study of beta chain features in type 1 diabetes. These receptors are not linked to any known antigen. General observations from the study: In all four CD4+ subsets, TCRB CDR3 length was significantly, moderately reduced in type 1 diabetes.

The study reverse transcribed the entire isolated RNA, so it sequenced expressed TCRB transcripts. Repertoires were generated with immunoSEQ multiplex PCR, while TCRdb's copy carries only in-frame clones and drops some. This table holds around 280,000 clones, 15% found once. Specimen: naive CD4+ T cells from blood. Receptors were obtained from a man between 18 and 29 years old with type 1 diabetes.

The V call is TRBV18, the J call TRBJ2-1; a weak D match, TRBD2 (6 bases). V was pared by 2 bases and J by 3 bases, with 11 bases between. The CDR3 extends over 15 amino acids. Germline lookup yields CDR1 KGHSH and CDR2 LQKENI. CDR3 sequence reads: CASSPGQGGYNEQFF. Here the CDR3 DNA reads TGTGCCAGCTCACCAGGGCAGGGAGGCTACAATGAGCAGTTCTTC.

This chain joins TRBV30 and TRBJ2-7; 9 bases agree with TRBD1. After removal of 3 bases from V and 4 bases from J, the junction contained 4 bases not matched to a gene. The V gene's germline CDR1 is GTSNPN and CDR2 SVGIG (reference sequence). The CDR3 runs to 13 residues. The CDR3 DNA reads as TGTGCCTGGAGCCGGGACAGGGTATACGAGCAGTACTTC. This translates into CAWSRDRVYEQYF. The whole variable domain, filled in from reference TRBV30 and TRBJ2-7, reads SQTIHQWPATLVQPVGSPLSLECTVEGTSNPNLYWYRQAAGRGLQLLFYSVGIGQISSEVPQNLSASRPQDRQFILSSKKLLLSDSGFYLCAWSRDRVYEQYFGPGTRLTVT.

CDR3: CAGQGWETQYF. The CDR3 nucleotides are TGTGCCGGACAGGGTTGGGAGACCCAGTACTTC. V gene TRBV6-1 combines with J gene TRBJ2-5; 8 bases match TRBD1. With 11 bases clipped from V and 5 bases from J, the junction kept 4 bases outside the gene matches. The CDR3 contains 11 residues. Germline V gene lookup returns CDR1 MNHNS and CDR2 SASEGT.

The chain combines TRBV28 with TRBJ2-2, with D hard to call. CDR1 and CDR2 from the germline V gene are MDHEN and SYDVKM. This CDR3 is built from 15 residues. V dropped 4 bases and J dropped 3 bases, with 12 bases sitting between them. This CDR3 is CASSSNPGYTGELFF. In DNA, the CDR3 is TGTGCCAGCAGTTCAAACCCAGGTTACACCGGGGAGCTGTTTTTT.

The rearrangement uses TRBV19 and TRBJ1-1; 9 bases match TRBD1. The CDR3 loop spans 15 amino acids. Germline V gene data show CDR1 as LNHDA and CDR2 as SQIVND (reference sequence). V lost 8 bases, J lost 4 bases, and 11 bases stayed unmatched. This chain's CDR3 is CASALDGTGTTEAFF. The CDR3 coding sequence is TGTGCCAGTGCTCTCGACGGGACAGGGACCACTGAAGCTTTCTTT.

This clone came up a few times. The chain uses TRBV5-4 and TRBJ2-5; 7 nucleotides align to TRBD2. V gave up 0 bases and J gave up 5 bases; unmatched junction bases: 7. The CDR3 is 15 residues long. Germline lookup yields CDR1 SGHNT and CDR2 YYREEE (reference sequence). In nucleotides, the CDR3 is TGTGCCAGCAGCTTGGGGGGGAGGGGCGGGGAGACCCAGTACTTC. Translated, it gives CASSLGGRGGETQYF.

The CDR3 is CASSVAGGGGYTF. CDR3 coding DNA: TGTGCCAGCAGCGTAGCAGGGGGCGGTGGCTACACCTTC. This chain links TRBV9 with TRBJ1-2; 8 nucleotides align to TRBD1. V gave up 0 bases and J gave up 7 bases; unmatched junction bases: 2. Germline V CDR1 and CDR2: SGDLS, YYNGEE. The CDR3 spans 13 residues.

In its sample, this clone was seen a few times. The chain couples TRBV7-6 to TRBJ2-7, with TRBD1 matching 10 bases. The CDR3 has 15 amino acids. V trimming: 0 bases; J trimming: 2 bases; junction bases outside the gene matches: 1. CDR1 and CDR2 (germline): SGHVS, FNYEAQ. The CDR3 region has the DNA TGTGCCAGCAGCTTAGCTGGACAGGGGGCCTACGAGCAGTACTTC. This sequence encodes CASSLAGQGAYEQYF.

This clone was counted a few times. The V call is TRBV5-4, the J call TRBJ2-2, with 12 bases identical to TRBD2. The CDR3 spans 18 residues. With V trimmed by 4 bases and J by 0 bases, 7 bases remained unmatched. Germline CDR1 is SGHNT and CDR2 is YYREEE (reference sequence). The CDR3 DNA reads as TGTGCCAGCAGCGTGGAGCTAGCGGGGGGGTCGAACACCGGGGAGCTGTTTTTT. It is translated as CASSVELAGGSNTGELFF.

The gene calls are TRBV30 and TRBJ1-6, with unresolved D. Germline V gene lookup returns CDR1 GTSNPN and CDR2 SVGIG (reference sequence). The CDR3 runs to 14 residues. V lost 0 bases, J lost 9 bases, and 12 bases lay in between. Here the CDR3 reads CAWSVLVSGSPLHF. CDR3 coding DNA: TGTGCCTGGAGTGTACTGGTATCGGGTTCACCCCTCCACTTT.

J is TRBJ2-1 and V is TRBV5-1; D perhaps matches TRBD2 (5 bases). CDR1 is SGHRS and CDR2 is YFSETQ in the germline V gene. The CDR3 length is 17 residues. The V end was cut by 1 base, the J end by 6 bases, with 20 bases between. DNA of the CDR3: TGCGCCAGCAGCTTGTTCGGTCGGCTAGCCTCGGTCAATGAGCAGTTCTTC. Protein sequence: CASSLFGRLASVNEQFF.

This clone appeared a few times. This chain uses TRBV27 with TRBJ2-4; 12 nucleotides line up with TRBD2. Germline V gives CDR1 MNHEY, CDR2 SMNVEV (reference sequence). The CDR3 spans 18 residues. V shed 2 bases, J shed 6 bases, and the junction held 11 bases outside the gene matches. This CDR3 reads CASSLAGLAGPPGNIQYF. CDR3 coding DNA: TGTGCCAGCAGTTTAGCAGGACTAGCGGGGCCCCCGGGAAACATTCAGTACTTC.

This clone came up a few times. This rearrangement joins TRBV28 to TRBJ1-1; no reliable D call. V was clipped by 4 bases and J by 10 bases, with 16 bases between them. Germline values: CDR1 MDHEN, CDR2 SYDVKM. CDR3 size: 13 residues. In nucleotides, the CDR3 is TGTGCCAGCAGTTCCGCACCTTGGGAGTCAGCTTTCTTT. Protein: CASSSAPWESAFF.

This clone showed up just a few times. The genes are TRBV5-4 and TRBJ2-1; 8 bases are a match to TRBD2. The junction had 14 bases not matched to a gene; V was cut back by 2 bases and J by 4 bases. Germline CDR1 is SGHNT and CDR2 is YYREEE (reference sequence). The CDR3 spans 18 residues. CDR3 bases: TGTGCCAGCAGCTTCGGCCTCCCCGCGGGAGGAGGGTACAATGAGCAGTTCTTC. Translating gives CASSFGLPAGGGYNEQFF.

A single count supports this clone. J is TRBJ1-2 and V is TRBV30, with TRBD1 matching 7 bases. V lost 2 bases to trimming and J lost 11 bases; unmatched junction nucleotides: 14. The CDR3 totals 14 residues. Looked up from germline, CDR1 is GTSNPN and CDR2 is SVGIG (reference sequence). The CDR3 is CAWSSWGRGSGYTF. DNA of the CDR3: TGTGCCTGGAGTAGCTGGGGCAGGGGGAGTGGATACACCTTC. Combining the CDR3 with reference TRBV30 and TRBJ1-2 gives the whole variable domain SQTIHQWPATLVQPVGSPLSLECTVEGTSNPNLYWYRQAAGRGLQLLFYSVGIGQISSEVPQNLSASRPQDRQFILSSKKLLLSDSGFYLCAWSSWGRGSGYTFGSGTRLTVV.

The chain employs TRBV7-2 and TRBJ2-2; 9 nucleotides match TRBD2. Germline CDR1 SGHTA, CDR2 FQGNSA. The ends lost 1 base at V and 6 bases at J; junction bases unmatched: 3. The CDR3 runs to 15 residues. CDR3 sequence: CASSLVAGVPGELFF. In DNA, the CDR3 is TGTGCCAGCAGCTTAGTAGCGGGAGTACCCGGGGAGCTGTTTTTT.

The rearrangement links TRBV7-2 to TRBJ2-2, with 7 bases fitting TRBD1. The CDR3 has 16 residues. CDR1 is SGHTA, CDR2 FQGNSA, per germline. Trimming took 5 bases from V and 4 from J; bases not matched to a gene: 10. DNA of the CDR3: TGTGCCAGCAGCAATAGCCCGACAGGGAGCACCGGGGAGCTGTTTTTT. It is translated as CASSNSPTGSTGELFF. Full variable domain (remainder filled in from reference TRBV7-2 and TRBJ2-2): GAGVSQSPSNKVTEKGKDVELRCDPISGHTALYWYRQSLGQGLEFLIYFQGNSAPDKSGLPSDRFSAERTGGSVSTLTIQRTQQEDSAVYLCASSNSPTGSTGELFFGEGSRLTVL.

V and J are TRBV5-4 and TRBJ2-7; maybe TRBD1 (6 bases). CDR1 is SGHNT, CDR2 YYREEE, per germline (reference sequence). The CDR3 has 14 residues. V lost 1 base and J 4 bases, leaving 12 bases between the germline ends. The CDR3 here is CASSLTQGSYEQYF. DNA for the CDR3: TGTGCCAGCAGCTTGACACAGGGTTCTTACGAGCAGTACTTC.

This clone has more than one count but fewer than ten. The V gene is TRBV30, the J gene TRBJ2-3; 9 nucleotides line up with TRBD2. Trimming cost V 1 base and J 2 bases; bases outside gene matches: 4. The germline V gene has CDR1 GTSNPN and CDR2 SVGIG (reference sequence). The CDR3 is made up of 15 amino acids. CDR3 sequence reads: CAWSALAGDTDTQYF. The CDR3 DNA sequence: TGTGCCTGGAGTGCCTTAGCGGGAGACACAGATACGCAGTATTTT.

The chain joins TRBV28 to TRBJ2-1, with 11 bases fitting TRBD2. Trimming removed 5 bases from V and 5 bases from J; junction bases left unmatched: 5. The CDR3 is 15 amino acids. Germline CDR1 is MDHEN and CDR2 is SYDVKM. CDR3 amino acids: CASSPGTSGNNEQFF. The CDR3 nucleotides are TGTGCCAGCAGTCCCGGGACTAGCGGTAACAATGAGCAGTTCTTC.

This clone occurred a few times. The J gene is TRBJ2-7, the V gene TRBV7-9; 9 positions match TRBD1. Trimming took 4 bases from V and 4 from J; bases not matched to a gene: 5. Germline CDR1 is SEHNR and CDR2 is FQNEAQ (reference sequence). There are 14 residues in the CDR3. CDR3 sequence reads: CASSSDRGAYEQYF. In DNA, the CDR3 is TGTGCCAGCAGCTCGGACAGGGGAGCATACGAGCAGTACTTC.

The V and J genes are TRBV28 and TRBJ2-6, with 10 positions matching TRBD1. This CDR3 is 17 amino acids long. Trimming took 6 bases from V and 4 from J; bases not matched to a gene: 9. Germline assignment: CDR1 MDHEN and CDR2 SYDVKM. DNA for the CDR3: TGTGCCAGCAGCTCCCCGGGACAGGGGTCCGGGGCCAACGTCCTGACTTTC. It codes for CASSSPGQGSGANVLTF.

The V and J genes are TRBV5-1 and TRBJ2-7; D is possibly TRBD1 (5 bases). CDR3 length: 17 residues. The V end was cut by 4 bases, the J end by 3 bases, with 23 bases between. The germline V gene has CDR1 SGHRS and CDR2 YFSETQ. The CDR3 DNA follows: TGCGCCAGCAGCCGCGTGGGGCGTCGCTCAGCAGACTACGAGCAGTACTTC. Amino acid sequence: CASSRVGRRSADYEQYF.

This clone was seen only a few times. The rearrangement uses TRBV10-3 and TRBJ2-7; 7 positions match TRBD2. V was pared by 4 bases and J by 0 bases, with 9 bases of the junction left unmatched. Germline-derived CDR1 and CDR2 are ENHRY and SYGVKD. The CDR3 contains 16 residues. CDR3 protein: CAISGGVGGSSYEQYF. CDR3 in DNA: TGTGCCATCAGTGGAGGGGTCGGGGGGTCCTCCTACGAGCAGTACTTC.

The chain links TRBV14 to TRBJ2-2; 8 nucleotides align to TRBD1. Germline lookup yields CDR1 SGHDN and CDR2 FVKESK. The trim removed 5 bases at V and 6 bases at J, leaving 8 bases unmatched. CDR3 length: 15 residues. The CDR3, as DNA: TGTGCCAGCAGCGTCAGGGGGCGTGCGGCCGGGGAGCTGTTTTTT. Protein sequence: CASSVRGRAAGELFF.

This chain connects TRBV6-5 to TRBJ1-1; tentatively, D is TRBD1 (5 bases). V was cut by 6 bases and J by 4 bases, with 12 bases left in between. Germline V lookup: CDR1 MNHEY, CDR2 SVGAGI. The CDR3 is 13 amino acids. CDR3 amino acids: CASSRPGGTEAFF. The CDR3 DNA is TGTGCCAGCAGCCGCCCGGGGGGCACTGAAGCTTTCTTT.

Remarks on this clone: Within the sample, other DNA sequences also encode this same CDR3. The CDR3 DNA reads as TGTGCCTGGAGCGTCGACAGTAACACTGAAGCTTTCTTT. Its translation is CAWSVDSNTEAFF. This rearrangement joins TRBV30 to TRBJ1-1, with a weak D call TRBD1 (5 bases). Germline lookup yields CDR1 GTSNPN and CDR2 SVGIG (reference sequence). This CDR3 spans 13 amino acids. The V gene lost 3 bases and the J gene lost 2 bases, with 10 bases spanning the gap. Supplemented by reference TRBV30 and TRBJ1-1, the full variable domain reads SQTIHQWPATLVQPVGSPLSLECTVEGTSNPNLYWYRQAAGRGLQLLFYSVGIGQISSEVPQNLSASRPQDRQFILSSKKLLLSDSGFYLCAWSVDSNTEAFFGQGTRLTVV.